One sample yielded the 5 T cell receptor beta chains listed below, sequenced in a study of cytomegalovirus exposure and HLA in healthy donors. The PCR employed 60 Vbeta primers together with 13 Jbeta primers. Using immunoSEQ multiplex PCR, the repertoire was profiled, and TCRdb retains in-frame clones only, with some absent. The data hold about 120,000 clones, with 79% observed a single time. Source material: PBMCs. All receptors derive from a woman aged 18-30 years in good health and CMV-seropositive.

This chain joins TRBV30 and TRBJ1-2, with 7 bases lining up with TRBD1. V dropped 3 bases and J dropped 1; count of bases not matched to a gene: 8. Looked up from germline, CDR1 is GTSNPN and CDR2 is SVGIG (reference sequence). This CDR3 is built from 15 residues. As DNA, the CDR3 is TGTGCCTGGAGCGGACAGGAGCGCTTTAACTATGGCTACACCTTC. This gives the protein CAWSGQERFNYGYTF. Variable domain in full (rest from reference TRBV30 and TRBJ1-2): SQTIHQWPATLVQPVGSPLSLECTVEGTSNPNLYWYRQAAGRGLQLLFYSVGIGQISSEVPQNLSASRPQDRQFILSSKKLLLSDSGFYLCAWSGQERFNYGYTFGSGTRLTVV.

The sample holds a few counts of this clone. This chain connects TRBV5-1 to TRBJ1-4; D uncertain. CDR1 and CDR2 (germline): SGHRS, YFSETQ. The CDR3 length is 15 residues. V was shortened by 1 base and J by 1 base, with 8 bases between the two germline ends. The CDR3 bases are TGCGCCAGCAGCTTGTATGCAGAAACTAATGAAAAACTGTTTTTT. It encodes CASSLYAETNEKLFF.

The V call is TRBV5-6, the J call TRBJ2-1; the D gene is possibly TRBD2 (7 bases). Germline CDR1 is SGHDT and CDR2 is YYEEEE. The germline V and J ends were trimmed by 0 bases and 0 bases, with 10 bases remaining between them. The CDR3 extends over 16 amino acids. CDR3 DNA: TGTGCCAGCAGCTTGGGGGGGGGCTTCTCCTACAATGAGCAGTTCTTC. It translates to CASSLGGGFSYNEQFF.

The chain couples TRBV6-1 to TRBJ1-5; D perhaps matches TRBD1 (6 bases). CDR1 MNHNS and CDR2 SASEGT come from the germline V gene. V was clipped by 6 bases and J by 5 bases, with 11 bases between them. CDR3 length: 13 amino acids. The CDR3 reads CASRPQGYQPQHF. The CDR3 DNA reads as TGTGCCAGCAGACCACAGGGTTATCAGCCCCAGCATTTT.

V is TRBV7-9 and J is TRBJ2-7; D gene uncertain. Trimming stripped 6 bases from V and 0 bases from J, with 9 bases between. CDR1 is SEHNR and CDR2 is FQNEAQ in the germline V gene (reference sequence). CDR3 length: 13 residues. DNA of the CDR3: TGTGCCAGCAGTTCCGTCAGCTCCTACGAGCAGTACTTC. Protein product: CASSSVSSYEQYF.